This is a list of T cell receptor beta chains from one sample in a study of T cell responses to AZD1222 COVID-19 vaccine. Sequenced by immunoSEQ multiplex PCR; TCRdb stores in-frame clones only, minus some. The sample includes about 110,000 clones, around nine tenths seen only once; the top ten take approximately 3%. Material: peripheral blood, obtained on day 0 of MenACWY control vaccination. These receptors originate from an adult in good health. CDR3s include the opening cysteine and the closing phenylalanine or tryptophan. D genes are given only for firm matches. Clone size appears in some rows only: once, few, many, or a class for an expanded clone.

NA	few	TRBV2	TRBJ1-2	TGTGCCAGCAGTGAACAGACCTATGGCTACACCTTC	CASSEQTYGYTF
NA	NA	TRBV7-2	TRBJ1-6	TGTGCCAGCAGTTTAACCGCAGGGGCCGGATCACCCCTCCACTTT	CASSLTAGAGSPLHF
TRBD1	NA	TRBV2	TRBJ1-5	TGTGCCAGCCGACGGGACAGGGCTTTAAATCAGCCCCAGCATTTT	CASRRDRALNQPQHF
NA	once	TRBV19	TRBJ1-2	TGTGGGGTGGGGCGCGGTCTCGATGGCTACACCTTC	CGVGRGLDGYTF
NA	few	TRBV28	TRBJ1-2	TGTGCCAGCAGCTACTCTCGCGCTGGCTATGGCTACACCTTC	CASSYSRAGYGYTF
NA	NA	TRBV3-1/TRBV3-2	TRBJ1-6	TGTGCCAGCAGCCGCGGCAGGGGTATTAGATATTCACCCCTCCACTTT	CASSRGRGIRYSPLHF
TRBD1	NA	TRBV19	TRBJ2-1	TGTGCCAGCCGGAGGACAGGCCTACCACCCTACAATGAGCAGTTCTTC	CASRRTGLPPYNEQFF
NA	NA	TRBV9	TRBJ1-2	TGTGCCAGCAGCGCCCGGGACGGAACCAACTATGGCTACACCTTC	CASSARDGTNYGYTF
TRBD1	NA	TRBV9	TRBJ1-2	TGTGCCAGCAGGTCGGGACAGGGGATGTTGGGCTATGGCTACACCTTC	CASRSGQGMLGYGYTF
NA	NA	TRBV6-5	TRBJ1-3	TGTGCCAGCAGTTACGTAAGGGCGCGCGGAAACACCATATATTTT	CASSYVRARGNTIYF
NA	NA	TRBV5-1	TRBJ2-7	TGCGCCAGCAGCTTGGTTGACTTAGGGACAATGGACGAGCAGTACTTC	CASSLVDLGTMDEQYF